This TCR beta chain comes out of a study of T cell repertoires in cytomegalovirus infection. The CDR3 sequence is 13 residues long. V was clipped by 2 bases and J by 8 bases, with 10 bases between them. MiXCR, applied by TCRdb to the reads, yields one record per CDR3 protein. Of 100,000 or so distinct CDR3 sequences detected, under 50% appear once; the ten largest clones hold about 74%. This clonotype was seen ten or more times. Its matching antigen is unknown. The rearrangement joins TRBV12-3 or TRBV12-4 to TRBJ2-1, with D maybe TRBD1 (5 bases). This specimen was CD8+ T cells from cultured PBMCs, taken from culture after CMV antigen stimulation. This receptor was obtained from a human donor in good health (CMV status not recorded). Some clones in this sample may be carry-over from other donors' samples. The CDR3 nucleotides read TGTGCCAGCAGTTTACAGGGCGCCTATGAGCAGTTCTTC. This codes for CASSLQGAYEQFF.